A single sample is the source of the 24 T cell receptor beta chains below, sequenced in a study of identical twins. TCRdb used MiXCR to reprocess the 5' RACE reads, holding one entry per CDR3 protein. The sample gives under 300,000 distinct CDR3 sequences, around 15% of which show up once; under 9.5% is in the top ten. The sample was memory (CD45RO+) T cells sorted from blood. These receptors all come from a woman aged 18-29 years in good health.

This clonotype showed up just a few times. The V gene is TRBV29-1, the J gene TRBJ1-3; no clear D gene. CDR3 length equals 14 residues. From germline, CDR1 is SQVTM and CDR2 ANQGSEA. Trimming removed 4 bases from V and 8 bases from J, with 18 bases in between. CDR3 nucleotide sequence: TGCAGCGTTGTCCTGGACCAGTTCGGGGACACCATATATTTT. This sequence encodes CSVVLDQFGDTIYF. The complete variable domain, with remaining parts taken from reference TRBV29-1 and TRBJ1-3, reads SAVISQKPSRDICQRGTSLTIQCQVDSQVTMMFWYRQQPGQSLTLIATANQGSEATYESGFVIDKFPISRPNLTFSTLTVSNMSPEDSSIYLCSVVLDQFGDTIYFGEGSWLTVV.

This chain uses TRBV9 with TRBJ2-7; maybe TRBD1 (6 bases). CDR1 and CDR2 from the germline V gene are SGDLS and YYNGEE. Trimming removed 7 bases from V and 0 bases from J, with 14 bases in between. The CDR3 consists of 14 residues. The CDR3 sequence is CASSRTGNSYEQYF. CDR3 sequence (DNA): TGTGCCAGCTCTCGAACAGGGAACTCCTACGAGCAGTACTTC.

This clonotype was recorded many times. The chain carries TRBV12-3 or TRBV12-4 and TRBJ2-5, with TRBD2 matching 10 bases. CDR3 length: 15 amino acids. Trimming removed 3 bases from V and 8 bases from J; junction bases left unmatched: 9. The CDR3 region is CASSLWLAGAGTQYF. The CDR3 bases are TGTGCCAGCAGTTTGTGGCTAGCGGGGGCGGGAACCCAGTACTTC.

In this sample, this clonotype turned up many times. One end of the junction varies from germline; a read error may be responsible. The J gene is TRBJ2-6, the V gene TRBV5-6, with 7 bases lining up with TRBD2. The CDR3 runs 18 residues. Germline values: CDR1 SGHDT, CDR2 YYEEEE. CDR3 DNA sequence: TGTGCCAGCAGCTTGATTAAGGGAGGGGTCTCTAGGGCCAACGTCCTGACTTTC. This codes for CASSLIKGGVSRANVLTF.

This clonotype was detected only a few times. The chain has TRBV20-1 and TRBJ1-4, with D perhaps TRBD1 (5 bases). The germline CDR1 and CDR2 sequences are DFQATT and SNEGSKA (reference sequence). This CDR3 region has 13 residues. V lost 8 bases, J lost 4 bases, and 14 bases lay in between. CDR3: CSPLRQGNEKLFF. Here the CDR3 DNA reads TGCAGTCCCCTACGGCAGGGTAATGAAAAACTGTTTTTT.

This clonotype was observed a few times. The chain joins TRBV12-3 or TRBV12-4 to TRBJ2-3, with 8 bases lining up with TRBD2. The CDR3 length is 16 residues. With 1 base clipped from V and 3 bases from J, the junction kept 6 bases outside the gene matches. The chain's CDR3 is CASSLGRLARTDTQYF. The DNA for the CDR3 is TGTGCCAGCAGTTTAGGGAGACTAGCGAGGACAGATACGCAGTATTTT.

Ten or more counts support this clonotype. The CDR3 DNA follows: TGCGCCAGCAGCTTGGGTAGCGGAAGCACAGATACGCAGTATTTT. Amino acid sequence: CASSLGSGSTDTQYF. The rearrangement links TRBV5-1 to TRBJ2-3; D possibly corresponds to TRBD2 (6 bases). The CDR3 runs 15 residues. Germline-derived CDR1 and CDR2 are SGHRS and YFSETQ. The ends were cut back, 0 bases at V and 0 bases at J, with 8 bases in the middle. Filled out from reference TRBV5-1 and TRBJ2-3, the complete variable domain reads KAGVTQTPRYLIKTRGQQVTLSCSPISGHRSVSWYQQTPGQGLQFLFEYFSETQRNKGNFPGRFSGRQFSNSRSEMNVSTLELGDSALYLCASSLGSGSTDTQYFGPGTRLTVL.

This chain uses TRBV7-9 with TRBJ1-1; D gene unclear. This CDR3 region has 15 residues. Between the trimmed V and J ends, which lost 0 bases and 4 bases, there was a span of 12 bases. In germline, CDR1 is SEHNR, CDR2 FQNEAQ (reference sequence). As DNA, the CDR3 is TGTGCCAGCAGCTTAGCCCTCCCGGGCGGCACTGAAGCTTTCTTT. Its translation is CASSLALPGGTEAFF.

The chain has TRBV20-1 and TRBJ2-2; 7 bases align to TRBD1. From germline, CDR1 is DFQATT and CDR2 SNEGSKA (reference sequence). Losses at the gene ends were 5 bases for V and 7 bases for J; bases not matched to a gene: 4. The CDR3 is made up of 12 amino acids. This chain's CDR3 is CSAPAGGGELFF. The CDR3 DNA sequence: TGCAGTGCTCCCGCAGGGGGCGGGGAGCTGTTTTTT.

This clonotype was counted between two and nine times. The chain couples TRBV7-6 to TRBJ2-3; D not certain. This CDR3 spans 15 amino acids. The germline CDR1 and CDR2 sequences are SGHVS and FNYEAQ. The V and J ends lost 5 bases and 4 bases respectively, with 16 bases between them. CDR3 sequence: CASSQLPGSADTQYF. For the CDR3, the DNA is TGTGCCAGCAGCCAACTCCCCGGGTCGGCAGATACGCAGTATTTT.

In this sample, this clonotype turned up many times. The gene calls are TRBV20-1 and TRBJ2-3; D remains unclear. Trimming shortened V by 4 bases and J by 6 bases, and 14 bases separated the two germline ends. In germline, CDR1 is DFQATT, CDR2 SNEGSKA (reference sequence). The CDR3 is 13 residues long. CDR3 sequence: CSAIGQTSDTQYF. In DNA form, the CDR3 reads TGCAGTGCTATCGGCCAAACCTCGGATACGCAGTATTTT.

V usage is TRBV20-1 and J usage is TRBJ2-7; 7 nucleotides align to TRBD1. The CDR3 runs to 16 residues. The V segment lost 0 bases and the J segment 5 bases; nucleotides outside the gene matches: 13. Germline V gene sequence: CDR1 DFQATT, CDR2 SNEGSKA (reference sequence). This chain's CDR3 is CSARDRTWSTGDEQYF. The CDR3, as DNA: TGCAGTGCTAGAGATAGAACATGGTCAACAGGGGACGAGCAGTACTTC.

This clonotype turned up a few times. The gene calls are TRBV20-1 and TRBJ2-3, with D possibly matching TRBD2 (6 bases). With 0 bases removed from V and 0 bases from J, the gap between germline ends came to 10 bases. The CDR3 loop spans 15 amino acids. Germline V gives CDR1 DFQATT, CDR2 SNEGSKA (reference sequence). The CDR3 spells CSAREEGSSTDTQYF. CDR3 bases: TGCAGTGCTAGAGAGGAGGGCAGTAGCACAGATACGCAGTATTTT.

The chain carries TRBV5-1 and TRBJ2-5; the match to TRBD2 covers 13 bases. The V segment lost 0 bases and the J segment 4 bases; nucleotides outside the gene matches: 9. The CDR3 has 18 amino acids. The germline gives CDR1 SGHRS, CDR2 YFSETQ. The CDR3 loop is CASSLGTSGGHLGETQYF. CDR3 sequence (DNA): TGCGCCAGCAGCTTGGGGACTAGCGGGGGTCACTTAGGAGAGACCCAGTACTTC.

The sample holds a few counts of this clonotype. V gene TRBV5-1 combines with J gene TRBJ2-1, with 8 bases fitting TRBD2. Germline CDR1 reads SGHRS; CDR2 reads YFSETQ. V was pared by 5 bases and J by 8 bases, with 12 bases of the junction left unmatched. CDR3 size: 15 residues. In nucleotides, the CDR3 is TGCGCCAGCAGTCCGGATCGGGGGGGCCTGGATGAGCAGTTCTTC. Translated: CASSPDRGGLDEQFF.

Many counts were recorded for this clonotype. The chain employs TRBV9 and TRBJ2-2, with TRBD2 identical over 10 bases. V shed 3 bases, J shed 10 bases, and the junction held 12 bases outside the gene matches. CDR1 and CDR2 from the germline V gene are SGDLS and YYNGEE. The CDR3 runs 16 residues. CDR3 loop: CASSGGRLAGAKELFF. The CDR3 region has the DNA TGTGCCAGCAGCGGGGGGAGACTAGCGGGCGCCAAGGAGCTGTTTTTT.

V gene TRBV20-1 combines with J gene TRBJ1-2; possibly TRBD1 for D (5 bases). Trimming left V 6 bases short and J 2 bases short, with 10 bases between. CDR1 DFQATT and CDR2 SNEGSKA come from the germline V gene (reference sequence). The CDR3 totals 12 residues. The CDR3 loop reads CSAGTANYGYTF. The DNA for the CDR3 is TGCAGTGCCGGGACGGCGAACTATGGCTACACCTTC.

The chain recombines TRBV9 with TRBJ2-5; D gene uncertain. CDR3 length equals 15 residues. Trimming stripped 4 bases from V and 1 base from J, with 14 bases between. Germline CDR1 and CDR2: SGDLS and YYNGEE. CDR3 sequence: CASSRYITAQETQYF. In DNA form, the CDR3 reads TGTGCCAGCAGCCGATACATTACGGCCCAAGAGACCCAGTACTTC.

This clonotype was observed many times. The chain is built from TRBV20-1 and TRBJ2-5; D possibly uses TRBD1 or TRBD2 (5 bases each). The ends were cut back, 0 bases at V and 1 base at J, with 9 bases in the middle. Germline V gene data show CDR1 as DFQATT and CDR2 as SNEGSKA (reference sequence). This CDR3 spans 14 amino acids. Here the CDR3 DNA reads TGCAGTGCTAGAGATGGGACGCCCCAAGAGACCCAGTACTTC. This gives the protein CSARDGTPQETQYF.

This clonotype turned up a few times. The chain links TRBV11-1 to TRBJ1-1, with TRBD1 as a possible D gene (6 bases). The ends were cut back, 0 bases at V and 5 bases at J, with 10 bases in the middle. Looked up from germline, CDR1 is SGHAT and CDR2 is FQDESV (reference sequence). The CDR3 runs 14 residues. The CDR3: CASSLAAGVTEAFF. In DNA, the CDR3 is TGTGCCAGCAGCTTAGCTGCAGGGGTGACTGAAGCTTTCTTT.

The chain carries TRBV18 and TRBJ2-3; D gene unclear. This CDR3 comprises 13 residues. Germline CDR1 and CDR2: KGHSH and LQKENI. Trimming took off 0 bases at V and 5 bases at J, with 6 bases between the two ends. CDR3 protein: CASSPPSGDTQYF. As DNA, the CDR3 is TGTGCCAGCTCACCACCATCCGGAGATACGCAGTATTTT. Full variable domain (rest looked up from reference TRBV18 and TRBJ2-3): NAGVMQNPRHLVRRRGQEARLRCSPMKGHSHVYWYRQLPEEGLKFMVYLQKENIIDESGMPKERFSAEFPKEGPSILRIQQVVRGDSAAYFCASSPPSGDTQYFGPGTRLTVL.

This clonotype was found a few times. As DNA, the CDR3 is TGCAGTGCTCCGACAGGGGGGAACTATGGCTACACCTTC. It is translated as CSAPTGGNYGYTF. The rearrangement joins TRBV20-1 to TRBJ1-2, with 9 bases matching TRBD1. The germline V gene encodes CDR1 DFQATT and CDR2 SNEGSKA (reference sequence). This CDR3 is 13 amino acids long. V lost 5 bases and J lost 2; bases outside the gene matches: 3.

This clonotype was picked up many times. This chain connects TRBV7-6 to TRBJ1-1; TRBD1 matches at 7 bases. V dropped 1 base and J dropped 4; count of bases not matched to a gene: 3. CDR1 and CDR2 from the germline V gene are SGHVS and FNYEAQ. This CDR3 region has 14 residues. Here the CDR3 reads CASSLGGQRTEAFF. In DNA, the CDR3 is TGTGCCAGCAGCTTAGGGGGACAGCGCACTGAAGCTTTCTTT. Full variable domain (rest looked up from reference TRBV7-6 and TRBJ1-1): GAGVSQSPRYKVTKRGQDVALRCDPISGHVSLYWYRQALGQGPEFLTYFNYEAQQDKSGLPNDRFSAERPEGSISTLTIQRTEQRDSAMYRCASSLGGQRTEAFFGQGTRLTVV.

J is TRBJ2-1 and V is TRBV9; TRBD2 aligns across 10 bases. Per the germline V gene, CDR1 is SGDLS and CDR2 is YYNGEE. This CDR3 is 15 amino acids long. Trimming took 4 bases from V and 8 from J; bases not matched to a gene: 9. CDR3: CASSPSGSWAYEQFF. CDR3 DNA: TGTGCCAGCAGCCCTAGCGGGAGCTGGGCGTATGAGCAGTTCTTC.